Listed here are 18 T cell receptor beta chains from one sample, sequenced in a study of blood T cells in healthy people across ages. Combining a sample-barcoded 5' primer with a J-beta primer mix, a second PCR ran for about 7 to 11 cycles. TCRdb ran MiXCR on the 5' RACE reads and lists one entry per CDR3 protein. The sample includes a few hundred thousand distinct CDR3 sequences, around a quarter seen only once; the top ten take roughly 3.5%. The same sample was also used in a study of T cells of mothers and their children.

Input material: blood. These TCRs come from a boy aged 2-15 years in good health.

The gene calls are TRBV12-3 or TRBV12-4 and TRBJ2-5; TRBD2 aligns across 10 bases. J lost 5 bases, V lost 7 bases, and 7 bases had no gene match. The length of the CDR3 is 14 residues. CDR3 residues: CASTSGGAWETQYF. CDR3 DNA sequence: TGTGCCAGCACTAGCGGGGGTGCATGGGAGACCCAGTACTTC.

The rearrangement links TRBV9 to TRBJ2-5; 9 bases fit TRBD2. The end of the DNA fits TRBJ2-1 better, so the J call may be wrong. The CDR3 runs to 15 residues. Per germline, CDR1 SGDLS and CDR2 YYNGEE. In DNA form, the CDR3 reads TGTGCCAGCAGCGTAGATGCGGGGGGGCTCAATGAGCAGTTCTTC. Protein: CASSVDAGGLNEQFF.

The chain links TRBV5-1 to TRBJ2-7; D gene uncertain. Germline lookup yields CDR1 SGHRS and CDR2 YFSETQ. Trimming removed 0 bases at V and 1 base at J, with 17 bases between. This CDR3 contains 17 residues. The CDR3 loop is CASSLASFRQVSYEQYF. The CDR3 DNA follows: TGCGCCAGCAGCTTGGCCAGTTTCCGGCAGGTTTCCTACGAGCAGTACTTC.

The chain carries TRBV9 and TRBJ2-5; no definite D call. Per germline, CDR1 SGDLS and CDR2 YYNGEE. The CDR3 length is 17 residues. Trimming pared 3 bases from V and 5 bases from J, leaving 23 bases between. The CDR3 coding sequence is TGTGCCAGCAGCGGAGGACCTAGTAGGAACCCAAAGGAGACCCAGTACTTC. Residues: CASSGGPSRNPKETQYF.

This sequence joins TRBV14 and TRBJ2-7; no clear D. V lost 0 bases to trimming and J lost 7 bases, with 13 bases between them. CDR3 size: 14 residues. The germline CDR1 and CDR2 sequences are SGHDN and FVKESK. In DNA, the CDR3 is TGTGCCAGCAGCCAAGATCGGCAGGTCCATGAGCAGTACTTC. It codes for CASSQDRQVHEQYF.

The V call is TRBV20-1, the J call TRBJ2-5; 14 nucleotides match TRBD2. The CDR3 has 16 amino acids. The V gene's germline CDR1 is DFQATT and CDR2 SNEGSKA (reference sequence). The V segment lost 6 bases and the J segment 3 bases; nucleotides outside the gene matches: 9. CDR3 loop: CSAHPGTSGRKETQYF. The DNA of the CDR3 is TGCAGTGCGCACCCCGGGACTAGCGGGAGAAAAGAGACCCAGTACTTC.

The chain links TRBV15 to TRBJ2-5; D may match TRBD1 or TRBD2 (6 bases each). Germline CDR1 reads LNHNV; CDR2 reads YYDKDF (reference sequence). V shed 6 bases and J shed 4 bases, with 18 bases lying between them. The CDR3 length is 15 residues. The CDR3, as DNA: TGTGCCACCAGATCTTATGGGGGGCTGGGAGAGACCCAGTACTTC. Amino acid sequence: CATRSYGGLGETQYF.

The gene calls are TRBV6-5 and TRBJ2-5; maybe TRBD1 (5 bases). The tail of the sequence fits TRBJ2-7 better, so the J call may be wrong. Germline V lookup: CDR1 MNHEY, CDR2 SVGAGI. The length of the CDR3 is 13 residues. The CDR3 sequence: CASSYSKGNEQYF. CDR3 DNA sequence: TGTGCCAGCAGTTACTCGAAGGGGAACGAGCAGTACTTC.

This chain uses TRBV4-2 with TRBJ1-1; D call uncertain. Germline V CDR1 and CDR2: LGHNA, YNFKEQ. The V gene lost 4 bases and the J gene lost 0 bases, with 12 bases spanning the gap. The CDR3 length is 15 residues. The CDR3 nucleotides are TGTGCCAGCAGCCGAAGTGAGCGCATGAACACTGAAGCTTTCTTT. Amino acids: CASSRSERMNTEAFF.

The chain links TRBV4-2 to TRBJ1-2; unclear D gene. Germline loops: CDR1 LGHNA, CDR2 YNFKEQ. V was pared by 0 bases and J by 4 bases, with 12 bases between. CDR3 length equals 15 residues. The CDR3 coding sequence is TGTGCCAGCAGCCAAGAAAAGGTGAGCGGCTATGGCTACACCTTC. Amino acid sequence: CASSQEKVSGYGYTF.

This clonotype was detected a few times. CDR3 amino acids: CATGQKAEETQYF. CDR3 nucleotides: TGTGCCACCGGTCAGAAGGCGGAGGAGACCCAGTACTTC. V is TRBV24-1 and J is TRBJ2-5; the D is unclear. The CDR3 sequence is 13 residues long. CDR1 and CDR2 (germline): KGHDR, SFDVKD. Between the trimmed V and J ends, which lost 9 bases and 5 bases, there was a span of 15 bases.

The CDR3 here is CASSLRGLAGPPWEETQYF. CDR3 in DNA: TGTGCCAGCAGCCTCAGGGGGCTAGCGGGACCCCCGTGGGAAGAGACCCAGTACTTC. The chain is built from TRBV12-3 or TRBV12-4 and TRBJ2-5, with D maybe TRBD2 (9 bases). The CDR3 loop spans 19 amino acids. Trimming removed 6 bases from V and 3 bases from J, with 29 bases in between.

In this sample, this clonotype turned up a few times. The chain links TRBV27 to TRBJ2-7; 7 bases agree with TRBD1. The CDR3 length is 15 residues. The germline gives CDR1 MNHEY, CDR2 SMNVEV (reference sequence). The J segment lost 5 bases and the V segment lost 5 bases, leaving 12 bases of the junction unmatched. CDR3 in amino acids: CASSPGTAFWNEQYF. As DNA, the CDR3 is TGTGCCAGCAGTCCGGGGACAGCCTTCTGGAACGAGCAGTACTTC.

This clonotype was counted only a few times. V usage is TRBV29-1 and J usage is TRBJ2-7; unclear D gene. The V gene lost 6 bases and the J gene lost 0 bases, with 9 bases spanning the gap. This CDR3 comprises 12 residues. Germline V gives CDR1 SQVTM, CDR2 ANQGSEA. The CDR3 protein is CSVQASSYEQYF. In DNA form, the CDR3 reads TGCAGCGTCCAGGCCTCCTCCTACGAGCAGTACTTC.

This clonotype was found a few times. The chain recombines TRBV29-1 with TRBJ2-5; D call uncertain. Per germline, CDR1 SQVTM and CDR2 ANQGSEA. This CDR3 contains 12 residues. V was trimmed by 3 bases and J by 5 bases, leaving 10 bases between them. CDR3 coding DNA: TGCAGCGTTGAGGGCCCCCTCGAGACCCAGTACTTC. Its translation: CSVEGPLETQYF.

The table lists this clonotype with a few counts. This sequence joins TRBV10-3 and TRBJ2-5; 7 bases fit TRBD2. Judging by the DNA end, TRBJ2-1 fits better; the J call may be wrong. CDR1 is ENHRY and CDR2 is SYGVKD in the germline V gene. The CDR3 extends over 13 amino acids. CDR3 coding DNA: TGTGCCATCGGGGCGGGAGTTTCTGTTGAGCAGTTCTTC. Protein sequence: CAIGAGVSVEQFF.

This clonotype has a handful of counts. The chain's CDR3 is CASTPGSDEKLFF. In DNA form, the CDR3 reads TGTGCCAGCACCCCGGGCTCGGATGAAAAACTGTTTTTT. The rearrangement uses TRBV12-3 or TRBV12-4 and TRBJ1-4; unclear D gene. The length of the CDR3 is 13 residues. V gave up 7 bases and J gave up 6 bases, with 12 bases separating them.

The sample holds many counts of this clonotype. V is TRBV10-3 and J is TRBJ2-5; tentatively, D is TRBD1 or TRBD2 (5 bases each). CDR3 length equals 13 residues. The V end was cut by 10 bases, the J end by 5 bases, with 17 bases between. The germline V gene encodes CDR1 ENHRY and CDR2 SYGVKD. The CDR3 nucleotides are TGTGCCACCCAGGGAAGGTGGAGGGAGACCCAGTACTTC. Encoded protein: CATQGRWRETQYF.